A single sample gave rise to the 27 T cell receptor beta chains below, sequenced in a study of blood T cell repertoires in COVID-19. Some clones are missing from TCRdb's copy, which holds only in-frame ones; the method was immunoSEQ multiplex PCR. The sample lists some 250,000 clones; about 88% were seen once. Sequenced input: peripheral blood. Receptors originate from a woman aged 60-70 years with COVID-19, enrolled during active disease.

This sequence joins TRBV6-2 or TRBV6-3 and TRBJ2-7; D gene ambiguous. V lost 4 bases and J lost 4, with 20 bases in between. There are 16 residues in the CDR3. Germline CDR1 MNHEY, CDR2 SVGEGT. Written as DNA, the CDR3 is TGTGCCAGCAGTTTACGAGGAACTACCAGTGGGTACGAGCAGTACTTC. Translated: CASSLRGTTSGYEQYF.

The chain joins TRBV5-4 to TRBJ2-1, with 8 bases fitting TRBD1. CDR3 length: 14 amino acids. The V gene's germline CDR1 is SGHNT and CDR2 YYREEE (reference sequence). V was pared by 5 bases and J by 5 bases, with 6 bases of the junction left unmatched. The CDR3 spells CASRSYRGNNEQFF. The CDR3, as DNA: TGTGCCAGCAGGTCATACAGGGGGAACAATGAGCAGTTCTTC.

The rearrangement joins TRBV3-1 (or the pseudogene TRBV3-2) to TRBJ2-3; 8 bases match TRBD1. After removal of 3 bases from V and 6 bases from J, the junction contained 8 bases not matched to a gene. CDR3 length: 15 residues. CDR1 is LGHDT, CDR2 YNNKEL, per germline (reference sequence). CDR3: CASSHGQGARDTQYF. Written as DNA, the CDR3 is TGTGCCAGCAGCCACGGGCAGGGGGCGAGGGATACGCAGTATTTT.

The rearrangement joins TRBV28 to TRBJ1-2, with 8 bases lining up with TRBD1. Germline V CDR1 and CDR2: MDHEN, SYDVKM. The CDR3 runs 16 residues. With V trimmed by 3 bases and J by 7 bases, 13 bases remained unmatched. The CDR3 bases are TGTGCCAGCAGTTTGGGATCCGGGACAGGACTTACTGGCTACACCTTC. The encoded protein is CASSLGSGTGLTGYTF.

Concerning this clone: The identical CDR3 is also encoded by other nucleotide sequences in the sample. DNA of the CDR3: TGTGCCAGCAGTTTAAAGGAGGGCTACGAGCAGTACTTC. It codes for CASSLKEGYEQYF. This rearrangement joins TRBV12-3 or TRBV12-4 to TRBJ2-7, with a possible D match to TRBD2 (6 bases). The CDR3 is made up of 13 amino acids. V dropped 2 bases and J dropped 3 bases, with 8 bases sitting between them.

This clone was observed once. The chain combines TRBV24-1 with TRBJ2-1, with D perhaps TRBD1 (5 bases). Germline assignment: CDR1 KGHDR and CDR2 SFDVKD. V was cut by 6 bases and J by 6 bases, with 17 bases left in between. The CDR3 runs 15 residues. CDR3 in DNA: TGTGCCACCAGTAGTACCCAGACCCAGGGCAATGAGCAGTTCTTC. It yields the protein CATSSTQTQGNEQFF.

V is TRBV5-6 and J is TRBJ2-5; 9 bases are a match to TRBD2. The V gene's germline CDR1 is SGHDT and CDR2 YYEEEE. The CDR3 runs 16 residues. V gave up 0 bases and J gave up 4 bases; unmatched junction bases: 7. The CDR3, as DNA: TGTGCCAGCAGCTTGGCCGGCGGGAGGGGTTTAGAGACCCAGTACTTC. It is translated as CASSLAGGRGLETQYF. Based on the CDR3 plus reference TRBV5-6 and TRBJ2-5, the full variable domain is DAGVTQSPTHLIKTRGQQVTLRCSPKSGHDTVSWYQQALGQGPQFIFQYYEEEERQRGNFPDRFSGHQFPNYSSELNVNALLLGDSALYLCASSLAGGRGLETQYFGPGTRLLVL.

There are many counts of this clone. The chain uses TRBV21-1 and TRBJ2-7; whether TRBD1, the table's D call, matches the DNA was not checked. TRBV21-1 is reported as a pseudogene. This CDR3 is 15 amino acids long. The CDR3 region is CASTRQELGSYEQYF. The CDR3 coding sequence is TGTGCCAGCACTCGCCAGGAACTCGGATCCTACGAGCAGTACTTC.

The genes are TRBV27 and TRBJ2-1; 8 nucleotides align to TRBD1. The germline CDR1 and CDR2 sequences are MNHEY and SMNVEV (reference sequence). Trimming at V came to 3 bases and at J to 6 bases, leaving 4 bases not matched to a gene. This CDR3 spans 14 amino acids. The CDR3 spells CASSLSQGANEQFF. As DNA, the CDR3 is TGTGCCAGCAGTTTGAGCCAGGGGGCCAATGAGCAGTTCTTC.

The rearrangement joins TRBV7-3 to TRBJ2-5, with 9 bases matching TRBD2. The junction had 5 bases not matched to a gene; V was cut back by 5 bases and J by 1 base. Looked up from germline, CDR1 is SGHTA and CDR2 is FQGTGA. The CDR3 has 15 amino acids. The CDR3, as DNA: TGTGCCAGCAGCCTTGGGACTAGCCCCCAAGAGACCCAGTACTTC. Residues: CASSLGTSPQETQYF. Combining the CDR3 with reference TRBV7-3 and TRBJ2-5 gives the whole variable domain GAGVSQTPSNKVTEKGKYVELRCDPISGHTALYWYRQSLGQGPEFLIYFQGTGAADDSGLPNDRFFAVRPEGSVSTLKIQRTERGDSAVYLCASSLGTSPQETQYFGPGTRLLVL.

The chain is built from TRBV5-1 and TRBJ2-7; a weak D match, TRBD2 (6 bases). From germline, CDR1 is SGHRS and CDR2 YFSETQ. The CDR3 consists of 15 residues. V lost 3 bases and J lost 0, with 13 bases in between. Here the CDR3 DNA reads TGCGCCAGCAGCTCTCGGGAGACCCCCTCCTACGAGCAGTACTTC. Protein product: CASSSRETPSYEQYF.

The chain is built from TRBV19 and TRBJ2-7; 11 bases match TRBD2. With V trimmed by 6 bases and J by 4 bases, 8 bases remained unmatched. The V gene's germline CDR1 is LNHDA and CDR2 SQIVND (reference sequence). The CDR3 extends over 15 amino acids. CDR3 coding DNA: TGTGCCAGTAGGTTGACTAGCGGGATGAATTACGAGCAGTACTTC. Residues: CASRLTSGMNYEQYF.

The chain has TRBV4-2 and TRBJ2-7; TRBD2 agrees at 8 bases. CDR1 and CDR2 from the germline V gene are LGHNA and YNFKEQ. The CDR3 consists of 13 residues. Trimming at V came to 4 bases and at J to 4 bases, leaving 3 bases not matched to a gene. In DNA, the CDR3 is TGTGCCAGCAGCCCCGGGGGGGGATACGAGCAGTACTTC. Residues: CASSPGGGYEQYF.

The V and J genes are TRBV5-1 and TRBJ1-1; 9 nucleotides match TRBD1. In germline, CDR1 is SGHRS, CDR2 YFSETQ. Trimming at V came to 4 bases and at J to 4 bases, leaving 8 bases not matched to a gene. CDR3 length: 15 residues. CDR3 residues: CASSRTGESFTEAFF. The CDR3 DNA reads as TGCGCCAGCAGCCGGACAGGGGAATCGTTCACTGAAGCTTTCTTT.

The chain couples TRBV13 to TRBJ1-2; D not certain. The CDR3 extends over 12 amino acids. The V gene lost 8 bases and the J gene lost 1 base, with 8 bases spanning the gap. Per the germline V gene, CDR1 is PRHDT and CDR2 is FYEKMQ (reference sequence). The CDR3 region is CASGQYNYGYTF. CDR3 bases: TGTGCCAGCGGGCAGTATAACTATGGCTACACCTTC.

This sequence joins TRBV5-5 and TRBJ2-1; 13 bases are shared with TRBD2. CDR1 SGHKS and CDR2 YYEKEE come from the germline V gene (reference sequence). This CDR3 region has 17 residues. Germline trimming cut 6 bases from V and 5 bases from J; bases unmatched to any gene: 11. DNA of the CDR3: TGTGCCAGCACCAAACTAGCGGGAGGGCTAAGGAACAATGAGCAGTTCTTC. It translates to CASTKLAGGLRNNEQFF.

This clone showed up just once. V gene TRBV7-7 combines with J gene TRBJ2-2; D might be TRBD2 (6 bases). From germline, CDR1 is SSHAT and CDR2 FNYEAQ (reference sequence). The CDR3 totals 15 residues. V lost 5 bases to trimming and J lost 5 bases, with 15 bases between them. CDR3 sequence reads: CASSLIQGGTGELFF. DNA for the CDR3: TGTGCCAGCAGCCTAATTCAGGGAGGAACCGGGGAGCTGTTTTTT.

This clone was observed a handful of times. The chain carries TRBV6-2 or TRBV6-3 and TRBJ1-4, with TRBD1 matching over 7 bases. Germline V gene lookup returns CDR1 MNHEY and CDR2 SVGEGT. The CDR3 covers 14 residues. J was trimmed by 7 bases and V by 6 bases; bases with no gene match: 8. The CDR3 here is CASSQTGLREKLFF. In DNA form, the CDR3 reads TGTGCCAGCAGCCAGACAGGGCTACGTGAAAAACTGTTTTTT.

CDR3: CASSQETGEHYGYTF. The CDR3 nucleotides read TGTGCCAGCAGCCAAGAAACAGGGGAGCACTATGGCTACACCTTC. The gene calls are TRBV4-2 and TRBJ1-2; 7 bases match TRBD1. Trimming at V came to 0 bases and at J to 3 bases, leaving 4 bases not matched to a gene. The CDR3 runs to 15 residues. Germline assignment: CDR1 LGHNA and CDR2 YNFKEQ.

The chain employs TRBV13 and TRBJ2-1; 7 positions match TRBD2. Trimming at V came to 2 bases and at J to 5 bases, leaving 6 bases not matched to a gene. This CDR3 is built from 15 residues. Germline assignment: CDR1 PRHDT and CDR2 FYEKMQ (reference sequence). CDR3 sequence: CASSLFLAEHNEQFF. The CDR3 coding sequence is TGTGCCAGCAGCTTATTCCTAGCGGAGCACAATGAGCAGTTCTTC.

This chain uses TRBV2 with TRBJ2-1; D may be TRBD2 (6 bases). Germline CDR1 and CDR2: SNHLY and FYNNEI. The CDR3 has 16 amino acids. V was shortened by 2 bases and J by 4 bases, with 15 bases between the two germline ends. This chain's CDR3 is CASSELTSLSYNEQFF. CDR3 DNA: TGTGCCAGCAGTGAATTGACTAGTTTATCGTACAATGAGCAGTTCTTC.

CDR3 bases: TGTGCCAGCAGCCAACCGGGACAGCAGAACTATGGCTACACCTTC. This codes for CASSQPGQQNYGYTF. The rearrangement uses TRBV3-1 (or the pseudogene TRBV3-2) and TRBJ1-2; 7 bases align to TRBD1. This CDR3 region has 15 residues. Trimming removed 2 bases from V and 2 bases from J; junction bases left unmatched: 5. Germline values: CDR1 LGHDT, CDR2 YNNKEL (reference sequence).

The CDR3 DNA reads TGTGCCAGCAGCTTGGCCAGGCCCTTTGTCTATGGCTACACCTTC. Its translation: CASSLARPFVYGYTF. This chain uses TRBV5-8 with TRBJ1-2; no reliable D call. Germline lookup yields CDR1 SGHTS and CDR2 YDEGEE. The CDR3 has 15 amino acids. Trimming cost V 0 bases and J 4 bases, with 13 bases left between them. Complete variable domain (other parts from reference TRBV5-8 and TRBJ1-2): EAGVTQSPTHLIKTRGQQATLRCSPISGHTSVYWYQQALGLGLQFLLWYDEGEERNRGNFPPRFSGRQFPNYSSELNVNALELEDSALYLCASSLARPFVYGYTFGSGTRLTVV.

There are a few counts of this clone. V is TRBV20-1 and J is TRBJ2-5; 10 bases match TRBD1. CDR1 and CDR2 from the germline V gene are DFQATT and SNEGSKA (reference sequence). This CDR3 comprises 15 residues. V lost 3 bases, J lost 3 bases, and 7 bases stayed unmatched. CDR3 loop: CSASRDRGAKETQYF. The CDR3 DNA sequence: TGCAGTGCTAGTAGGGACAGGGGTGCGAAAGAGACCCAGTACTTC.

The rearrangement joins TRBV20-1 to TRBJ2-3; TRBD2 aligns across 7 bases. This CDR3 region has 11 residues. V trimming: 6 bases; J trimming: 10 bases; junction bases outside the gene matches: 7. The germline CDR1 and CDR2 sequences are DFQATT and SNEGSKA (reference sequence). In nucleotides, the CDR3 is TGCAGTGCCCGGACTAGTTACCCGCAGTATTTT. Its protein product is CSARTSYPQYF.

V gene TRBV6-5 combines with J gene TRBJ1-2; TRBD1 is a possible D gene (5 bases). V dropped 7 bases and J dropped 1 base, with 13 bases sitting between them. The V gene's germline CDR1 is MNHEY and CDR2 SVGAGI. The CDR3 spans 14 residues. The CDR3 sequence is CASTSLGVNYGYTF. DNA for the CDR3: TGTGCCAGCACATCTCTAGGGGTTAACTATGGCTACACCTTC.

The chain uses TRBV6-5 and TRBJ1-1; D call uncertain. Trimming pared 5 bases from V and 2 bases from J, leaving 12 bases between. This CDR3 spans 14 amino acids. Germline assignment: CDR1 MNHEY and CDR2 SVGAGI. CDR3 nucleotide sequence: TGTGCCAGCAGTAAGAGCTATCGAAACACTGAAGCTTTCTTT. This sequence encodes CASSKSYRNTEAFF.